This TCR beta chain was identified during a study of blood T cell repertoires in COVID-19. The overall study: The samples span acute and convalescent COVID-19 from the United States, Italy and Spain.

The repertoire was sequenced with immunoSEQ multiplex PCR; TCRdb's copy has only in-frame clones and lacks some. Of around 300,000 clones in the sample, about 87% were seen once. The germline V gene has CDR1 KGHDR and CDR2 SFDVKD. V dropped 4 bases and J dropped 8; count of bases not matched to a gene: 8. The CDR3 has 15 amino acids. Note on this clone: Other DNA sequences within the sample encode an identical CDR3.

This receptor was obtained from a woman aged 45-60 years with COVID-19, enrolled during active disease. J is TRBJ1-4 and V is TRBV24-1, with 8 bases fitting TRBD1. The sample was peripheral blood. CDR3 sequence reads: CATSDPTGEGEKLFF. The CDR3 region has the DNA TGTGCCACCAGTGACCCGACAGGGGAAGGAGAAAAACTGTTTTTT.